The source of this TCR beta chain is a study of OX40 agonist ivuxolimab in advanced cancers. Overall study findings and caveats: Clonal expansion was seen in CD4+ and CD8+ blood T cells by week 6 at 0.1 to 3.0 mg/kg. CD8+ T cells averaged more expanded clones than CD4+.

A remark on this clone: What it binds is unknown.

V was shortened by 4 bases and J by 0 bases, with 12 bases between the two germline ends. This CDR3 has 16 amino acids. The germline CDR1 and CDR2 sequences are MNHEY and SMNVEV (reference sequence). Autoimmune disease history or systemic immunosuppression led to patient exclusion. Assay: immunoSEQ multiplex PCR; the TCRdb copy retains only in-frame clones and omits some. The sample lists about 51,000 clones; around 77% were seen once. The source was CD4+ or CD8+ T cells sorted from blood, collected in a trial of the OX40 agonist ivuxolimab. The TCR was taken from an adult with an advanced solid tumor such as melanoma, head and neck, liver or kidney cancer. V and J are TRBV27 and TRBJ2-2; D tentatively reads TRBD1 or TRBD2 (5 bases each). For the CDR3, the DNA is TGTGCCAGCAGTTCGCGCTTGGGGGCGAACACCGGGGAGCTGTTTTTT. Translation: CASSSRLGANTGELFF.